These 11 T cell receptor beta chains originate from one sample sequenced in a study of human T cells and chemical hapten exposure. Time point here: patch test 1, 2 weeks after DPC sensitization. Described treatment: therapeutic diphenylcyclopropenone sensitization with weekly scalp DPC. MiXCR, run by TCRdb on the RACE reads, gives a single entry per CDR3 protein. The table has about 57,000 distinct CDR3 sequences, 9.3% seen once. The sample was whole blood, taken in connection with sensitization to the hapten diphenylcyclopropenone (DPC). The receptors originated from a middle-aged woman with alopecia areata. Some clones in this sample may be carry-over from other donors' samples.

This clonotype was picked up many times. The rearrangement uses TRBV6-2 or TRBV6-3 and TRBJ2-5; 7 nucleotides agree with TRBD2. This CDR3 is 14 amino acids long. CDR1 and CDR2 from the germline V gene are MNHEY and SVGEGT. The V and J ends lost 4 bases and 1 base, in that order; junction bases with no gene match: 3. The CDR3: CASSSGLLQETQYF. CDR3 sequence (DNA): TGTGCCAGCAGTTCGGGACTACTCCAAGAGACCCAGTACTTC.

This clonotype was counted between two and nine times. The chain uses TRBV12-3 or TRBV12-4 and TRBJ1-2; a weak D match, TRBD1 (5 bases). The V and J ends lost 6 bases and 4 bases respectively, with 12 bases between them. CDR3 length equals 13 residues. The CDR3 DNA reads as TGTGCCAGCAGCCCTATGACAGTCTATGGCTACACCTTC. Translated, it gives CASSPMTVYGYTF.

This clonotype showed up just a few times. This rearrangement joins TRBV12-3 or TRBV12-4 to TRBJ1-1; tentatively, D is TRBD1 (6 bases). This CDR3 region has 14 residues. V lost 3 bases to trimming and J lost 3 bases, with 11 bases between them. The CDR3 DNA is TGTGCCAGCAGTTTGATAGGGGGAGACACTGAAGCTTTCTTT. Amino acid sequence: CASSLIGGDTEAFF.

Many counts were recorded for this clonotype. The gene calls are TRBV7-9 and TRBJ1-1; possible D gene TRBD1, 5 bases. Germline CDR1 and CDR2: SEHNR and FQNEAQ (reference sequence). There are 15 residues in the CDR3. Trimming left V 0 bases short and J 6 bases short, with 14 bases between. The CDR3 DNA reads as TGTGCCAGCAGCTTAGCGATAGGGGTCGACTCTGAAGCTTTCTTT. As protein: CASSLAIGVDSEAFF.

This clonotype turned up a few times. The rearrangement joins TRBV14 to TRBJ1-2; D might be TRBD1 (6 bases). V dropped 4 bases and J dropped 3 bases, with 24 bases sitting between them. Per the germline V gene, CDR1 is SGHDN and CDR2 is FVKESK. The CDR3 is made up of 18 amino acids. The CDR3 here is CASSRGPSPQTGYYGYTF. CDR3 in DNA: TGTGCCAGCAGCCGAGGGCCATCTCCACAGACAGGCTACTATGGCTACACCTTC. The full variable domain, with the rest looked up from reference TRBV14 and TRBJ1-2, is EAGVTQFPSHSVIEKGQTVTLRCDPISGHDNLYWYRRVMGKEIKFLLHFVKESKQDESGMPNNRFLAERTGGTYSTLKVQPAELEDSGVYFCASSRGPSPQTGYYGYTFGSGTRLTVV.

Here the CDR3 DNA reads TGCAGTGCTATGACTGGAGATTCACCCCTCCACTTT. Its protein product is CSAMTGDSPLHF. This rearrangement joins TRBV20-1 to TRBJ1-6; unclear D gene. The CDR3 runs to 12 residues. Trimming removed 4 bases from V and 8 bases from J, with 9 bases in between. Germline CDR1 reads DFQATT; CDR2 reads SNEGSKA (reference sequence).

Details on this clonotype: With a much larger clone just one base away, this may be a read error. The genes are TRBV5-4 and TRBJ2-3, with D uncertain. The CDR3 is made up of 14 amino acids. V dropped 7 bases and J dropped 2 bases, with 14 bases sitting between them. Germline V lookup: CDR1 SGHNT, CDR2 YYREEE (reference sequence). Written as DNA, the CDR3 is TGTGCCAGCCTGTCAGTGGGAAACACAGATACGCAGTATTTT. This codes for CASLSVGNTDTQYF.

This chain links TRBV30 with TRBJ2-5; D not certain. The V gene's germline CDR1 is GTSNPN and CDR2 SVGIG (reference sequence). The germline V and J ends were trimmed by 0 bases and 2 bases, with 10 bases remaining between them. This CDR3 contains 14 residues. As DNA, the CDR3 is TGTGCCTGGAGTGTCTTGGCACTACAAGAGACCCAGTACTTC. Its protein product is CAWSVLALQETQYF.

The J gene is TRBJ2-3, the V gene TRBV5-5; unclear D gene. CDR3 length: 14 residues. With 2 bases removed from V and 0 bases from J, the gap between germline ends came to 7 bases. Germline lookup yields CDR1 SGHKS and CDR2 YYEKEE (reference sequence). Here the CDR3 reads CASSFMGSTDTQYF. The CDR3 DNA reads TGTGCCAGCAGCTTCATGGGCAGCACAGATACGCAGTATTTT.

The table lists this clonotype with many counts. The chain recombines TRBV29-1 with TRBJ2-5; 10 nucleotides line up with TRBD1. J gave up 3 bases and V 2 bases, and 9 bases lay outside the gene matches. Per the germline V gene, CDR1 is SQVTM and CDR2 is ANQGSEA. CDR3 length: 16 residues. CDR3 DNA sequence: TGCAGCGTTGAAATGTGGGACAGGGGCTCAAAAGAGACCCAGTACTTC. Residues: CSVEMWDRGSKETQYF. Full variable domain (remainder filled in from reference TRBV29-1 and TRBJ2-5): SAVISQKPSRDICQRGTSLTIQCQVDSQVTMMFWYRQQPGQSLTLIATANQGSEATYESGFVIDKFPISRPNLTFSTLTVSNMSPEDSSIYLCSVEMWDRGSKETQYFGPGTRLLVL.

This clonotype was observed a handful of times. V usage is TRBV12-3 or TRBV12-4 and J usage is TRBJ2-2, with 8 bases fitting TRBD2. The V gene end was trimmed by 2 bases and the J gene end by 4 bases; junction bases not matched to a gene: 6. The CDR3 covers 16 residues. CDR3 nucleotide sequence: TGTGCCAGCAGTTTAAGCGGGGGCTACCCCACCGGGGAGCTGTTTTTT. This sequence encodes CASSLSGGYPTGELFF.